This T cell receptor beta chain was recovered during a study of T cells in Graves' hyperthyroidism and ophthalmopathy. Germline-derived CDR1 and CDR2 are SGHTA and FQGNSA. This CDR3 spans 12 amino acids. Losses at the gene ends were 8 bases for V and 5 bases for J; bases not matched to a gene: 4. This clonotype was seen many times. Its antigen remains unidentified. Study-level results: Most thyroid clonotypes expanded above 0.001 were also detected in blood.

TCR beta CDR3 regions were amplified from RNA transcripts. The HTBI set primed first-round TCR CDR3 RT-PCR. TCRdb used MiXCR to reprocess the multiplex PCR reads, holding one entry per CDR3 protein. The repertoire holds some 510,000 distinct CDR3 sequences, with around 46% as singletons. The TCR sequence derives from a woman aged 18-35 years with Graves' hyperthyroidism. The genes are TRBV7-2 and TRBJ2-5, with 8 bases aligning to TRBD1. The specimen was peripheral blood or thyroid tissue (not recorded which). CDR3 nucleotide sequence: TGTGCCAGCTCGGACAGGGCGGAGACCCAGTACTTC. Its translation is CASSDRAETQYF.